This T cell receptor beta chain came from a study of sequential checkpoint blockade in melanoma. Losses at the gene ends were 2 bases for V and 6 bases for J; bases not matched to a gene: 1. The CDR3 is 13 amino acids. Germline-derived CDR1 and CDR2 are KGHSH and LQKENI. Sequencing used immunoSEQ multiplex PCR; TCRdb keeps in-frame clones, though not all of them. The sample lists 15,000 to 20,000 clones; around three fifths were seen once. The treatment here: randomized to nivolumab then ipilimumab (arm A) or the reverse (arm B). Patients had received no earlier DNA-damaging chemotherapy. V gene TRBV18 combines with J gene TRBJ2-1; 7 bases match TRBD1. This TCR was sampled from a human donor with melanoma. Sequenced material: CD8+ T cells sorted from blood (inferred from file names), taken from a patient given nivolumab and ipilimumab in sequence. CDR3: CASSPDRVNEQFF. CDR3 coding DNA: TGTGCCAGCTCACCAGACAGGGTCAATGAGCAGTTCTTC.